This T cell receptor (beta chain) was identified in a study of early T cells in non-severe SARS-CoV-2 infection. Across the study: Unsorted whole blood bulk RNA was sequenced, with unpaired chains. The study, taken as a whole, reports: Reliance on VDJdb matching favored anti-spike CD8 responses; private and CD4 specificities were missed.

This CDR3 is built from 17 residues. Trimming removed 4 bases from V and 2 bases from J; junction bases left unmatched: 13. From germline, CDR1 is WNHNN and CDR2 SYGVQD (reference sequence). Molecules of cDNA were individually given unique molecular identifiers that were attached to them. TCRdb ran MiXCR on the 5' RACE reads and lists one entry per CDR3 protein. This sample has approximately 34,000 distinct CDR3 sequences; over 5% occur once, and the top ten carry around 5.8%. This clonotype has ten or more counts. Its antigen is unknown. The origin of this receptor is an adult who was a healthcare worker with PCR-confirmed SARS-CoV-2 infection or an uninfected control (not recorded which). Sequencing used whole blood, obtained at baseline. The V and J genes are TRBV10-1 and TRBJ2-7; 8 positions match TRBD1. The CDR3 region has the DNA TGCGCCAGCAGTGCCCCCGTGTGGGGACAGGTTCCCTACGAGCAGTACGTC. Protein sequence: CASSAPVWGQVPYEQYV.